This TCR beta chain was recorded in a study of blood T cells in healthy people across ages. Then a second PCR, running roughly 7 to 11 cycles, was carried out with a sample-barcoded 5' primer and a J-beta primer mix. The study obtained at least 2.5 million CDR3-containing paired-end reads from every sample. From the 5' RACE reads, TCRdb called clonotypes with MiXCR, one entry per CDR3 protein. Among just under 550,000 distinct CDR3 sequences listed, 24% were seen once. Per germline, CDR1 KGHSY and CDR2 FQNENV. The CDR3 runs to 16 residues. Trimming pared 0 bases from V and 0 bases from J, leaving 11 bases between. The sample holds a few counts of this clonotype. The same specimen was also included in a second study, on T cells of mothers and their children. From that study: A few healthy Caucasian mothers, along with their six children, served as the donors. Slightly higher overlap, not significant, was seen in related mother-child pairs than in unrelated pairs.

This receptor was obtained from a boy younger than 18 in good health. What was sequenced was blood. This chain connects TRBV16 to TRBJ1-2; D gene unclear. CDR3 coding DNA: TGTGCCAGCAGCCAATCCACAGTGGGCGCTAACTATGGCTACACCTTC. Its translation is CASSQSTVGANYGYTF.